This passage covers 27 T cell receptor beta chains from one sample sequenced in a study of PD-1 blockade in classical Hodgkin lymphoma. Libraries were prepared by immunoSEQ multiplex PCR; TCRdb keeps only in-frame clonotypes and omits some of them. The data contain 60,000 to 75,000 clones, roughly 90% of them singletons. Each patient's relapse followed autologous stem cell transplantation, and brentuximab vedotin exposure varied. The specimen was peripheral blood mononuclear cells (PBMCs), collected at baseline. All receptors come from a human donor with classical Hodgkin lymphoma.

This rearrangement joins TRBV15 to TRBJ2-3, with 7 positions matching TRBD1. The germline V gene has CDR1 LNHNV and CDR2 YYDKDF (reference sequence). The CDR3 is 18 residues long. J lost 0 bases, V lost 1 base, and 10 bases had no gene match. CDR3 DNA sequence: TGTGCCACCAGCAGAGGAATCGCCCAGGGACAGAGCACAGATACGCAGTATTTT. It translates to CATSRGIAQGQSTDTQYF.

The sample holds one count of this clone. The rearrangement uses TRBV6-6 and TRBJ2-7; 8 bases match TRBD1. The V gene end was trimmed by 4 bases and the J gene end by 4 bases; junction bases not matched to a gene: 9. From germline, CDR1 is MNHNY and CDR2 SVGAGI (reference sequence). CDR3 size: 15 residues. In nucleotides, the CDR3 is TGTGCCAGCAGTTGGGACAGGAGTAGATCTTACGAGCAGTACTTC. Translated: CASSWDRSRSYEQYF.

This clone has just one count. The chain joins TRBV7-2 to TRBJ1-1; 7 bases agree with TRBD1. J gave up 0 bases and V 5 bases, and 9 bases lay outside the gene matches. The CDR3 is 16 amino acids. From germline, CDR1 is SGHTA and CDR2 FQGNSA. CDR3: CASSLWRGLMNTEAFF. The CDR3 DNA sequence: TGTGCCAGCAGCCTTTGGAGGGGGCTCATGAACACTGAAGCTTTCTTT.

The CDR3, as DNA: TGTGCCAGCAGTTTAGGCCACAATGAGCAGTTCTTC. It codes for CASSLGHNEQFF. This chain joins TRBV28 and TRBJ2-1; no clear D. Trimming cost V 2 bases and J 5 bases, with 4 bases left between them. CDR1 and CDR2 (germline): MDHEN, SYDVKM. The CDR3 spans 12 residues.

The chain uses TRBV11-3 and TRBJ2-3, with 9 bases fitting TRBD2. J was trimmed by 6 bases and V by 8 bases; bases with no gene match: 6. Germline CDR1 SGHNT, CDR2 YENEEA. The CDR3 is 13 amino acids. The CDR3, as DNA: TGTGCCAGCCAAGCGGGGGGATCGGATACGCAGTATTTT. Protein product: CASQAGGSDTQYF.

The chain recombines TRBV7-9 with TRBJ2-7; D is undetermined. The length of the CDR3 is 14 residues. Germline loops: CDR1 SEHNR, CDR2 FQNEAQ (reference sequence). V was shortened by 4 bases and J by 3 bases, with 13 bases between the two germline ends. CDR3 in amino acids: CASSSPERNYEQYF. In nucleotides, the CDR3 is TGTGCCAGCAGCTCACCAGAGAGGAACTACGAGCAGTACTTC.

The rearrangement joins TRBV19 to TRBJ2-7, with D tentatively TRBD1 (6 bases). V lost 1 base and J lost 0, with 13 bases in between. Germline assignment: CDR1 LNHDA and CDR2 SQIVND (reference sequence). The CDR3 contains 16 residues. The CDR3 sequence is CASSIAAQGSSYEQYF. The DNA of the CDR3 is TGTGCCAGTAGTATAGCCGCTCAGGGGAGCTCCTACGAGCAGTACTTC.

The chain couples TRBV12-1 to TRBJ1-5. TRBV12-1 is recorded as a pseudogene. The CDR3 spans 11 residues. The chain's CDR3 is CASSPHRPQHF. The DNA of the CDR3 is TGTGCCAGCAGCCCCCACCGGCCCCAGCATTTT.

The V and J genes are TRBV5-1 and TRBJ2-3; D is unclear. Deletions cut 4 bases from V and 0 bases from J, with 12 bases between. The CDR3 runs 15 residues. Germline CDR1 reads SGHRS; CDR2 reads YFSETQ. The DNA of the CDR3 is TGCGCCAGCAGCCCTTCGGCCCAAAGCACAGATACGCAGTATTTT. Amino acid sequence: CASSPSAQSTDTQYF.

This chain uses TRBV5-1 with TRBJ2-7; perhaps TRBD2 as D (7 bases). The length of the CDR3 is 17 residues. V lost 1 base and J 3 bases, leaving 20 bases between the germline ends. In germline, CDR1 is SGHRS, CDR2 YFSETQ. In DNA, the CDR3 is TGCGCCAGCAGCTTGCTGGGAGGGCGGGACAACATCTACGAGCAGTACTTC. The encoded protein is CASSLLGGRDNIYEQYF.

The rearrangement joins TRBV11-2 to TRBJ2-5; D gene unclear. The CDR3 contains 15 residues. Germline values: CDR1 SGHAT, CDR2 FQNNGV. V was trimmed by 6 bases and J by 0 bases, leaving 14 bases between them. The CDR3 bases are TGTGCCAGCAGTGACCCGGATTGGTACCAAGAGACCCAGTACTTC. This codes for CASSDPDWYQETQYF.

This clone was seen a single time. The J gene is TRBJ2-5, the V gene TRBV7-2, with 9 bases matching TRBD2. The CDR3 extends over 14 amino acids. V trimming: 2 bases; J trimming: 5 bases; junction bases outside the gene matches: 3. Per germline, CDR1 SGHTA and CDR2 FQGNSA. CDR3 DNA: TGTGCCAGCAGCTTAAGAACTAGCGGGGAGACCCAGTACTTC. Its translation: CASSLRTSGETQYF.

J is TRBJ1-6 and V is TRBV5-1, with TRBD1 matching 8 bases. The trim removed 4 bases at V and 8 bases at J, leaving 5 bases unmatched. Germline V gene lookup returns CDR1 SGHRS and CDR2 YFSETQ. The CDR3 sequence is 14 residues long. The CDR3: CASSPGQEHSPLHF. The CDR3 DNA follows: TGCGCCAGCAGCCCGGGACAGGAACATTCACCCCTCCACTTT.

Here the CDR3 reads CASSLLRGELFF. CDR3 bases: TGTGCCAGCAGTTTGTTGCGCGGGGAGCTGTTTTTT. V is TRBV28 and J is TRBJ2-2; D unresolved. The V gene lost 3 bases and the J gene lost 7 bases, with 6 bases spanning the gap. Germline CDR1 and CDR2: MDHEN and SYDVKM. There are 12 residues in the CDR3.

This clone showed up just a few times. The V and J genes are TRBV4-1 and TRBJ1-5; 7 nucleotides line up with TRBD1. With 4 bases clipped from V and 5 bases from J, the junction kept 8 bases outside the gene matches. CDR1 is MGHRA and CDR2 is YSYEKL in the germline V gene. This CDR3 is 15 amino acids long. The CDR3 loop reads CASSPSTGKDQPQHF. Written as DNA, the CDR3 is TGCGCCAGCAGCCCCTCGACAGGGAAGGATCAGCCCCAGCATTTT.

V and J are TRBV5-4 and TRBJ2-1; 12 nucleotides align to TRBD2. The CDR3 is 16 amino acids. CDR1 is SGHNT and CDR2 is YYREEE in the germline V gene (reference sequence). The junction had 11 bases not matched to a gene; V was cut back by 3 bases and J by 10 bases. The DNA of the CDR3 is TGTGCCAGCAGCTCCTGGACTAGCGGGGCCCCCAGGGAGCAGTTCTTC. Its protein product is CASSSWTSGAPREQFF.

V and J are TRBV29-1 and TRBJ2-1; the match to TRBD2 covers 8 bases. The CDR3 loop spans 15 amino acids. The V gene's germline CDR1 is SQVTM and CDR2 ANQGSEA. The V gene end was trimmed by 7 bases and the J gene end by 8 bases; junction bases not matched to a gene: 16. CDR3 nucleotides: TGCAGCGCCACCACGCCGAAAGGAGCGGGAGATGAGCAGTTCTTC. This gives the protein CSATTPKGAGDEQFF.

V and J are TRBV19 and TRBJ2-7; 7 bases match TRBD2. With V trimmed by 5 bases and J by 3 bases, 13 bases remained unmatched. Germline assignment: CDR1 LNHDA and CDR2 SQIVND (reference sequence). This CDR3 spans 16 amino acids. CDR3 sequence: CASSVGLPPGGYEQYF. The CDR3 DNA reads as TGTGCCAGTAGTGTGGGTCTCCCCCCGGGGGGCTACGAGCAGTACTTC.

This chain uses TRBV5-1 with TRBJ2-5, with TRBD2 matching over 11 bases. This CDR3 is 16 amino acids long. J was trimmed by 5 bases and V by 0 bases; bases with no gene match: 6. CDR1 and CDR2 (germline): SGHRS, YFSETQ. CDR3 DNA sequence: TGCGCCAGCAGCTTGGCCACTAGCGGGAGTTATGAGACCCAGTACTTC. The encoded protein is CASSLATSGSYETQYF.

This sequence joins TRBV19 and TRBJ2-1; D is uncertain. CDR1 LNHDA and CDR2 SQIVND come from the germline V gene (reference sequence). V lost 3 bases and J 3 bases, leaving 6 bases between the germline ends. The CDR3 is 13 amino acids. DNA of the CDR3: TGTGCCAGTAGTATGCCAGGCTACAATGAGCAGTTCTTC. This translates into CASSMPGYNEQFF.

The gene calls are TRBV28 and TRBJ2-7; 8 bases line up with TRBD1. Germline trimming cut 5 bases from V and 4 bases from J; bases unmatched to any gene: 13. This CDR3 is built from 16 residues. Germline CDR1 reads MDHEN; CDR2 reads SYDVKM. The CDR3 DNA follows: TGTGCCAGCAGTCCGCCCCTCAGGGGGCTACAATACGAGCAGTACTTC. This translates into CASSPPLRGLQYEQYF.

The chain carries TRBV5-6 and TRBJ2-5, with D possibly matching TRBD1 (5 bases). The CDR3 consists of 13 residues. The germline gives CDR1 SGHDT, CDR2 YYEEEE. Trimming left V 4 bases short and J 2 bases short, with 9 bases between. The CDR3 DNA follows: TGTGCCAGCAGCCCGACAGTACAAGAGACCCAGTACTTC. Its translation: CASSPTVQETQYF.

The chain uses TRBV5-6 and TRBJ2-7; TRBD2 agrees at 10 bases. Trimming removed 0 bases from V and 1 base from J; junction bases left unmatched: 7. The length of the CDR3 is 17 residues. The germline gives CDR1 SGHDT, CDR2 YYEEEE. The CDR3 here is CASSLGASGSKSYEQYF. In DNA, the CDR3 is TGTGCCAGCAGCTTGGGGGCTAGCGGGAGTAAGTCCTACGAGCAGTACTTC. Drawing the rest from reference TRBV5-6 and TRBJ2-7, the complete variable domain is DAGVTQSPTHLIKTRGQQVTLRCSPKSGHDTVSWYQQALGQGPQFIFQYYEEEERQRGNFPDRFSGHQFPNYSSELNVNALLLGDSALYLCASSLGASGSKSYEQYFGPGTRLTVT.

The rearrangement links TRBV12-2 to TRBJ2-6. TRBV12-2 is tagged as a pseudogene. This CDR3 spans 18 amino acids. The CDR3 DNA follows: TGTGCAAGTCGCCGCTTCCAGACTCCACACAAGTCGGGCCAACGTCCTGATTTC. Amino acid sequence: CASRRFQTPHKSGQRPDF.

The CDR3: CASSFSEREGQGYNEQFF. CDR3 nucleotide sequence: TGTGCCAGCAGTTTCTCCGAGCGGGAGGGCCAAGGATACAATGAGCAGTTCTTC. This chain connects TRBV28 to TRBJ2-1; 10 positions match TRBD2. With 3 bases clipped from V and 4 bases from J, the junction kept 12 bases outside the gene matches. Germline-derived CDR1 and CDR2 are MDHEN and SYDVKM. The CDR3 is made up of 18 amino acids.

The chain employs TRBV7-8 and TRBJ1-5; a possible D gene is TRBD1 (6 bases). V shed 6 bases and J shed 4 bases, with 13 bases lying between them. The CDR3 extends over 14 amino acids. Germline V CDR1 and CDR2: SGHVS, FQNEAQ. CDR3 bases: TGTGCCAGCAGAGAAACCCAGGGGAATCAGCCCCAGCATTTT. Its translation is CASRETQGNQPQHF.

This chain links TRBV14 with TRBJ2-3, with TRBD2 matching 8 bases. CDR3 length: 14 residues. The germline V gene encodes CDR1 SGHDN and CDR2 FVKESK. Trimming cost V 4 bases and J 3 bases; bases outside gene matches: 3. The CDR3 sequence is CASSRTSGTDTQYF. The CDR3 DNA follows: TGTGCCAGCAGCCGTACTAGCGGAACAGATACGCAGTATTTT.